This passage covers 6 T cell receptor beta chains from one sample sequenced in a study of T cell changes during pregnancy in multiple sclerosis. Clones were sequenced by immunoSEQ multiplex PCR, and TCRdb holds only the in-frame ones, with some missing. Here the sample spans about 92,000 clones, more than 85% being singletons. The input for sequencing was peripheral blood, taken in the first trimester of pregnancy. The receptors were gathered from a female donor with multiple sclerosis, enrolled in a pregnancy study.

The chain has TRBV5-1 and TRBJ2-3, with TRBD1 identical over 7 bases. J gave up 4 bases and V 2 bases, and 4 bases lay outside the gene matches. Germline loops: CDR1 SGHRS, CDR2 YFSETQ. The CDR3 is 14 amino acids. The CDR3 bases are TGCGCCAGCAGCTTAGGACAGGTTCCAGATACGCAGTATTTT. Its translation: CASSLGQVPDTQYF.

The rearrangement joins TRBV6-4 to TRBJ2-3; 7 bases agree with TRBD2. There are 14 residues in the CDR3. CDR1 is MRHNA and CDR2 is SNTAGT in the germline V gene. With 2 bases clipped from V and 1 base from J, the junction kept 0 bases outside the gene matches. CDR3 nucleotides: TGTGCCAGCAGTGACACTAGCGGCACAGATACGCAGTATTTT. Protein sequence: CASSDTSGTDTQYF.

This chain links TRBV9 with TRBJ2-3, with a weak D call TRBD2 (6 bases). CDR1 is SGDLS, CDR2 YYNGEE, per germline. CDR3 length: 15 amino acids. V was trimmed by 4 bases and J by 4 bases, leaving 16 bases between them. The CDR3 bases are TGTGCCAGCAGCTTCCCCCGGGGGACGGCAGATACGCAGTATTTT. It yields the protein CASSFPRGTADTQYF.

The DNA of the CDR3 is TGTGCCAGCAGCTTAGCCGGGACTAGCGGGTCTCTAGCCAAAAACATTCAGTACTTC. Translation: CASSLAGTSGSLAKNIQYF. The chain carries TRBV7-9 and TRBJ2-4; the match to TRBD2 covers 12 bases. Germline V gene sequence: CDR1 SEHNR, CDR2 FQNEAQ (reference sequence). The CDR3 runs to 19 residues. The J segment lost 0 bases and the V segment lost 0 bases, leaving 6 bases of the junction unmatched.

This chain connects TRBV19 to TRBJ1-2, with a weak D call TRBD1 (6 bases). V shed 3 bases and J shed 2 bases, with 10 bases lying between them. CDR1 LNHDA and CDR2 SQIVND come from the germline V gene (reference sequence). The CDR3 runs to 14 residues. In DNA form, the CDR3 reads TGTGCCAGTAGTATTGACAGGAGGAACTATGGCTACACCTTC. Its protein is CASSIDRRNYGYTF.

The rearrangement links TRBV15 to TRBJ2-7, with 14 bases lining up with TRBD2. CDR1 LNHNV and CDR2 YYDKDF come from the germline V gene (reference sequence). The junction had 9 bases not matched to a gene; V was cut back by 5 bases and J by 6 bases. The CDR3 is made up of 16 amino acids. This CDR3 reads CATSFPLGLAGGEQYF. DNA of the CDR3: TGTGCCACCAGCTTCCCCCTAGGACTAGCGGGAGGCGAGCAGTACTTC.